Shown below are 7 T cell receptor beta chains from a single sample sequenced in a study of shared clonotypes between healthy human individuals. Libraries were prepared by immunoSEQ multiplex PCR; TCRdb keeps only in-frame clonotypes and omits some of them. This sample carries fewer than 1.8 million clones, approximately 98.5% of them seen once, and the ten largest clones take about 0.35%. Sequencing was done on a sample of naive CD4+ T cells sorted from blood. Subset noted: CD45RA+ positively selected. The receptors were sampled from a man younger than 40 in good health.

The rearrangement uses TRBV2 and TRBJ2-5; 9 bases align to TRBD2. This CDR3 comprises 17 residues. J lost 4 bases, V lost 1 base, and 10 bases had no gene match. Per the germline V gene, CDR1 is SNHLY and CDR2 is FYNNEI. The CDR3 DNA is TGTGCCAGCAGTGAAGTCGTTAGCGGGAGATTTGGAGAGACCCAGTACTTC. Its translation is CASSEVVSGRFGETQYF.

The genes are TRBV7-6 and TRBJ1-1; 9 bases map to TRBD1. The CDR3 is 14 amino acids. Germline-derived CDR1 and CDR2 are SGHVS and FNYEAQ. Germline trimming cut 1 base from V and 5 bases from J; bases unmatched to any gene: 2. CDR3 residues: CASSLGGQGTEAFF. CDR3 bases: TGTGCCAGCAGCTTAGGAGGACAGGGGACTGAAGCTTTCTTT.

J is TRBJ2-7 and V is TRBV27, with a tentative D call TRBD2 (6 bases). Per germline, CDR1 MNHEY and CDR2 SMNVEV (reference sequence). The length of the CDR3 is 15 residues. V shed 1 base and J shed 0 bases, with 10 bases lying between them. CDR3 in DNA: TGTGCCAGCAGTTTATTTGGGGGGAGCTCCTACGAGCAGTACTTC. Its translation is CASSLFGGSSYEQYF.

V is TRBV9 and J is TRBJ1-1; TRBD1 aligns across 8 bases. CDR1 and CDR2 from the germline V gene are SGDLS and YYNGEE. CDR3 length: 14 residues. V trimming: 0 bases; J trimming: 9 bases; junction bases outside the gene matches: 7. The CDR3 is CASSVGGTGDKAFF. CDR3 sequence (DNA): TGTGCCAGCAGCGTAGGAGGGACAGGAGATAAAGCTTTCTTT.

The chain carries TRBV10-3 and TRBJ2-1; 7 nucleotides line up with TRBD2. Per germline, CDR1 ENHRY and CDR2 SYGVKD. This CDR3 has 12 amino acids. V was clipped by 3 bases and J by 16 bases; unmatched bases: 9. For the CDR3, the DNA is TGTGCCATCAGTGAATCTAGCGGCCTATTATTCTTC. Amino acid sequence: CAISESSGLLFF.

The V gene is TRBV7-6, the J gene TRBJ2-3, with 11 bases that match TRBD2. The V and J ends lost 1 base and 4 bases, in that order; junction bases with no gene match: 10. This CDR3 comprises 18 residues. The germline CDR1 and CDR2 sequences are SGHVS and FNYEAQ. As DNA, the CDR3 is TGTGCCAGCAGCTTAGGTTCTAGCGGGAGGACATTCCCAGATACGCAGTATTTT. Its protein product is CASSLGSSGRTFPDTQYF.

The genes are TRBV6-1 and TRBJ1-1; no firm D call. The CDR3 runs to 14 residues. Deletions cut 2 bases from V and 4 bases from J, with 11 bases between. Germline V gene data show CDR1 as MNHNS and CDR2 as SASEGT. The CDR3 here is CASSETLEGTEAFF. Written as DNA, the CDR3 is TGTGCCAGCAGTGAAACCCTCGAAGGCACTGAAGCTTTCTTT.